This TCR beta chain was identified during a study of blood T cell repertoires in COVID-19. Study summary: Samples of COVID-19 (acute and convalescent) were obtained from the United States, Italy and Spain.

The CDR3 has 14 amino acids. Per germline, CDR1 SQVTM and CDR2 ANQGSEA. The trim removed 3 bases at V and 2 bases at J, leaving 4 bases unmatched. As processed by the authors: Reference gene primers were amplified, and this amplification served to estimate nucleated cell counts. This table comes from immunoSEQ multiplex PCR, and its TCRdb copy is limited to in-frame clones, with some not included. V and J calls and clone size follow that table, whereas D and trimming were derived from the DNA. Seen here are 35,000 to 50,000 clones, roughly 85% observed once, and the top ten hold around 4.5%. The specimen was peripheral blood. The chain uses TRBV29-1 and TRBJ2-5; 9 bases line up with TRBD2. The clonotype was recovered from a man between 60 and 70 years old with acute or convalescent COVID-19. CDR3 nucleotides: TGCAGCGTTGACGCTAGCGGGGTACAAGAGACCCAGTACTTC. Translated: CSVDASGVQETQYF.